The rows below give T cell receptor beta chains drawn from one sample of a study of CD8 T cells in ankylosing spondylitis. TCRdb used MiXCR to reprocess the 5' RACE reads, holding one entry per CDR3 protein. The sample has over 600,000 distinct CDR3 sequences; roughly 19% are singletons. Sequenced sample: blood, either unsorted or a sorted T cell fraction (not recorded which). These receptors all stem from a male donor with ankylosing spondylitis. The CDR3 runs from the conserved cysteine through the conserved F or W. A D gene is named only where the DNA matches it firmly. Size tells how often a clone was seen (once, few, many) or the class of an expanded clone, and some rows leave it out.

J | D | V | size | CDR3 | DNA
TRBJ2-5 | TRBD1 | TRBV7-2 | NA | CASSLETGIETQYF | TGTGCCAGCAGCCTGGAGACAGGGATAGAGACCCAGTACTTC
TRBJ1-1 | NA | TRBV12-3/TRBV12-4 | NA | CASSLGRDINTEAFF | TGTGCCAGCAGTTTAGGCAGGGATATAAACACTGAAGCTTTCTTT
TRBJ1-4 | NA | TRBV27 | few | CASRTYGGLREKLFF | TGTGCCAGCAGGACCTACGGGGGGCTGCGTGAAAAACTGTTTTTT
TRBJ2-2 | NA | TRBV7-3 | few | CASSKVGGSGELFF | TGTGCCAGCAGCAAGGTCGGGGGATCCGGGGAGCTGTTTTTT
TRBJ1-5 | TRBD1 | TRBV5-6 | NA | CASSPWTGGDNQPQHF | TGTGCCAGCAGCCCGTGGACAGGGGGCGACAATCAGCCCCAGCATTTT
TRBJ2-7 | TRBD2 | TRBV7-2 | NA | CASNSGRGVLEQYF | TGTGCCAGCAACTCCGGGCGGGGGGTGCTCGAGCAGTACTTC
TRBJ1-3 | NA | TRBV7-2 | NA | CASSAGPSSGNTIYF | TGTGCCAGCAGCGCGGGACCGAGCTCTGGAAACACCATATATTTT
TRBJ2-5 | TRBD2 | TRBV12-3/TRBV12-4 | few | CASSLARTSGGETQYF | TGTGCCAGCAGTTTAGCCCGGACTAGCGGGGGGGAGACCCAGTACTTC
TRBJ2-7 | NA | TRBV7-2 | NA | CASSRFDYEQYF | TGTGCCAGCAGCCGTTTTGATTACGAGCAGTACTTC
TRBJ2-7 | TRBD2 | TRBV20-1 | few | CSANLAGGTYEQYF | TGCAGTGCAAACCTAGCGGGGGGGACCTACGAGCAGTACTTC
TRBJ2-7 | TRBD1 | TRBV10-3 | once | CAIRGQINYEQYF | TGTGCCATCAGGGGACAGATAAACTACGAGCAGTACTTC
TRBJ1-4 | TRBD1 | TRBV15 | few | CATSRCDQGECDEKLFF | TGTGCCACCAGCAGATGCGACCAGGGGGAATGTGATGAAAAACTGTTTTTT
TRBJ1-5 | NA | TRBV5-1 | NA | CASSLAGSSNQPQHF | TGCGCCAGCAGCTTGGCCGGCAGTAGCAATCAGCCCCAGCATTTT
TRBJ2-5 | NA | TRBV12-3/TRBV12-4 | NA | CASSFLMEAGQETQYF | TGTGCCAGCAGTTTTCTCATGGAGGCAGGCCAAGAGACCCAGTACTTC
TRBJ2-5 | NA | TRBV20-1 | many | CSAIRGSQETQYF | TGCAGTGCTATTCGGGGTAGCCAAGAGACCCAGTACTTC
TRBJ1-4 | TRBD1 | TRBV20-1 | NA | CSARAPGQANEKLFF | TGCAGTGCTAGGGCACCGGGACAGGCTAATGAAAAACTGTTTTTT
TRBJ2-7 | TRBD1 | TRBV25-1 | NA | CASSDQGDLSYEQYF | TGTGCCAGCAGTGACCAGGGGGACCTTTCCTACGAGCAGTACTTC
TRBJ2-1 | TRBD1 | TRBV5-1 | few | CASSSRDRADNEQFF | TGCGCCAGCAGCTCCCGGGACAGGGCGGACAATGAGCAGTTCTTC
TRBJ2-1 | NA | TRBV15 | few | CATSGDSQGFNEQFF | TGTGCCACCAGCGGTGACTCCCAGGGGTTCAATGAGCAGTTCTTC
TRBJ2-7 | TRBD1 | TRBV7-9 | NA | CASSSRDRALEQYF | TGTGCCAGCAGCTCCCGGGACAGGGCCCTCGAGCAGTACTTC
TRBJ2-1 | NA | TRBV29-1 | few | CSVGQAISYNEQFF | TGCAGCGTTGGACAGGCTATCTCCTACAATGAGCAGTTCTTC
TRBJ2-1 | TRBD2 | TRBV7-2 | NA | CASSQAGDRGNEQFF | TGTGCCAGCAGCCAAGCGGGGGACCGTGGGAATGAGCAGTTCTTC
TRBJ1-4 | NA | TRBV4-3 | NA | CASSQDGGEKLFF | TGCGCCAGCAGCCAAGATGGGGGGGAAAAACTGTTTTTT
TRBJ2-5 | NA | TRBV2 | NA | CASERRPQETQYF | TGTGCCAGCGAGCGCAGGCCCCAAGAGACCCAGTACTTC
TRBJ2-1 | TRBD2 | TRBV27 | NA | CASSTLLAGGYNEQFF | TGTGCCAGCAGTACCTTGCTCGCGGGGGGCTACAATGAGCAGTTCTTC
TRBJ2-1 | TRBD2 | TRBV27 | NA | CASSLSGGTLDEQFF | TGTGCCAGCAGTTTATCGGGGGGGACCCTCGATGAGCAGTTCTTC
TRBJ1-2 | NA | TRBV10-3 | NA | CAISEEGVGGVFYGYTF | TGTGCCATCAGTGAGGAGGGTGTGGGGGGCGTATTCTATGGCTACACCTTC
TRBJ1-3 | NA | TRBV4-1 | NA | CASSQDNGRSGNTIYF | TGCGCCAGCAGCCAAGACAACGGTCGATCTGGAAACACCATATATTTT
TRBJ2-1 | TRBD2 | TRBV18 | few | CASSLSSGSNNEQFF | TGTGCCAGCTCACTTTCTAGCGGGAGTAACAATGAGCAGTTCTTC
TRBJ1-2 | NA | TRBV6-5 | few | CASSYEGGHGYTF | TGTGCCAGCAGTTACGAGGGAGGGCATGGCTACACCTTC
TRBJ1-5 | NA | TRBV6-2/TRBV6-3 | NA | CASSPRRVEDSNQPQHF | TGTGCCAGCAGTCCGCGGAGGGTTGAGGATAGCAATCAGCCCCAGCATTTT
TRBJ2-5 | TRBD1 | TRBV15 | few | CATSRGGQGVWETQYF | TGTGCCACCAGCAGAGGGGGACAGGGGGTTTGGGAGACCCAGTACTTC